This TCR beta chain was identified in a study of cytomegalovirus exposure and HLA in healthy donors. Findings of the study overall: Later analysis showed TCR association rates varying by HLA locus, highest for DRB1 and lowest for HLA-C.

This clone came up once. The antigen remains unidentified. CDR1 and CDR2 (germline): MGHRA, YSYEKL. The CDR3 has 15 residues. V gave up 4 bases and J gave up 6 bases, with 17 bases separating them. A multiplex PCR was run with 60 Vbeta primers and 13 Jbeta primers. Authors' methods: Roughly 11 million shared chains were among the roughly 80 million unique TCR beta chains that a later analysis counted. Method: immunoSEQ multiplex PCR; TCRdb's copy keeps in-frame clones and lacks some. V, J and clone size are those of that table, while D and trimming were read from the DNA. The data show 120,000 to 150,000 clones, 70% to 85% seen once.

The material sequenced was PBMCs. The chain has TRBV4-1 and TRBJ2-3, with a tentative D call TRBD2 (5 bases). This TCR was sampled from a male donor in good health and CMV-seronegative. Here the CDR3 reads CASSRAVWSGDTQYF. CDR3 bases: TGCGCCAGCAGCCGAGCGGTTTGGAGTGGTGATACGCAGTATTTT.